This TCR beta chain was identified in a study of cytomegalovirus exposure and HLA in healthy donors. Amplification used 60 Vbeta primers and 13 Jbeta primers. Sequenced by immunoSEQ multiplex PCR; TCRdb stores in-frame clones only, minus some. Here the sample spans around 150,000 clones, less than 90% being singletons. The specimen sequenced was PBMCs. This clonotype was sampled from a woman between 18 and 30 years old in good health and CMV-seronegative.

The CDR3: CAVGKETQYF. In nucleotides, the CDR3 is TGTGCCGTCGGGAAAGAGACCCAGTACTTC. This chain links TRBV2 with TRBJ2-5; maybe TRBD2 (5 bases). Trimming left V 11 bases short and J 3 bases short, with 7 bases between. The germline V gene has CDR1 SNHLY and CDR2 FYNNEI. This CDR3 is built from 10 residues.